The 5 T cell receptor beta chains reported below all come from one sample, sequenced in a study of blood T cells in healthy people across ages. It was with a sample-barcoded 5' primer and a J-beta primer mix that a second PCR of roughly 6 to 11 cycles was run. TCRdb called the 5' RACE reads again in MiXCR, with one record for every CDR3 protein. The sample has about 1 million distinct CDR3 sequences; 45% are singletons. The material sequenced was blood. Receptor source: an older woman in good health.

The chain has TRBV28 and TRBJ1-4, with 9 bases fitting TRBD1. This CDR3 is 12 amino acids long. Per germline, CDR1 MDHEN and CDR2 SYDVKM. The chain's CDR3 is CASGQGGEKLFF. The CDR3, as DNA: TGTGCGTCGGGACAGGGAGGCGAAAAACTGTTTTTT.

The chain couples TRBV20-1 to TRBJ2-7; TRBD2 matches at 13 bases. The V segment lost 6 bases and the J segment 5 bases; nucleotides outside the gene matches: 10. There are 15 residues in the CDR3. CDR1 and CDR2 from the germline V gene are DFQATT and SNEGSKA (reference sequence). CDR3 protein: CSALGLAGVRDEQYF. For the CDR3, the DNA is TGCAGTGCCCTAGGACTAGCGGGAGTAAGGGACGAGCAGTACTTC.

CDR3 DNA: TGCGCCAGCAGCCCGGTAGTAGGGGGGCCCAATGAGCAGTTCTTC. It yields the protein CASSPVVGGPNEQFF. V gene TRBV5-1 combines with J gene TRBJ2-1; D might be TRBD1 or TRBD2, each matching 6 bases. Trimming removed 4 bases at V and 6 bases at J, with 17 bases between. The germline gives CDR1 SGHRS, CDR2 YFSETQ. The CDR3 runs 15 residues.

J is TRBJ2-4 and V is TRBV27; TRBD2 agrees at 8 bases. The CDR3 runs 15 residues. CDR1 is MNHEY, CDR2 SMNVEV, per germline (reference sequence). Trimming cost V 9 bases and J 3 bases; bases outside gene matches: 10. The CDR3 nucleotides read TGTGCCAGTCAATCCCTCGGGGGGGGCAAAAACATTCAGTACTTC. Its translation is CASQSLGGGKNIQYF.

This clonotype was seen a handful of times. CDR3 DNA sequence: TGTGCCAGCAGTGACGATGGGGCTTTTTCCCAGTTCTTC. Translating gives CASSDDGAFSQFF. The rearrangement uses TRBV6-4 and TRBJ2-1; D perhaps matches TRBD1 (5 bases). The V end was cut by 2 bases, the J end by 13 bases, with 15 bases between. Germline V gene data show CDR1 as MRHNA and CDR2 as SNTAGT. This CDR3 is built from 13 residues.